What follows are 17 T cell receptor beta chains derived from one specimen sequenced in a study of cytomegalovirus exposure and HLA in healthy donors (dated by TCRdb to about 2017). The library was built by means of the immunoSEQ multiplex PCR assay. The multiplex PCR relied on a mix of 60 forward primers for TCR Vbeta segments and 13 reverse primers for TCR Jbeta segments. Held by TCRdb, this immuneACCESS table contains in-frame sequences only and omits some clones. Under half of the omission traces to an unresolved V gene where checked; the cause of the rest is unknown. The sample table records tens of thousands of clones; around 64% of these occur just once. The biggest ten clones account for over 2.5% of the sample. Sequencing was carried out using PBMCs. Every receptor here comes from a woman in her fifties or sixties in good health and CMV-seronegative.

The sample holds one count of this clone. CDR3 in DNA: TGCAGCGTGGCCAGGACTGGATTCTCGGATGAGCAGTTCTTC. Translating gives CSVARTGFSDEQFF. V usage is TRBV29-1 and J usage is TRBJ2-1; tentative D call: TRBD2 (5 bases). CDR1 is SQVTM and CDR2 is ANQGSEA in the germline V gene. V lost 6 bases to trimming and J lost 8 bases, with 20 bases between them. This CDR3 has 14 amino acids.

The CDR3 nucleotides read TGTGCCACCGCGGGACAGCCCCGCTACAATGAGCAGTTCTTC. Protein product: CATAGQPRYNEQFF. V gene TRBV27 combines with J gene TRBJ2-1, with D maybe TRBD1 (7 bases). CDR3 length: 14 residues. Looked up from germline, CDR1 is MNHEY and CDR2 is SMNVEV (reference sequence). Trimming shortened V by 10 bases and J by 3 bases, and 16 bases separated the two germline ends.

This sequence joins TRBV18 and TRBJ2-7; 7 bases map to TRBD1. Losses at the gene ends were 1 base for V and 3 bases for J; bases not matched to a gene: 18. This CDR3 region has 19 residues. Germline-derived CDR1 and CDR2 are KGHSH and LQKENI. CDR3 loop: CASSPLPPPGTATNYEQYF. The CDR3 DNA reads TGTGCCAGCTCACCACTCCCCCCCCCGGGGACAGCCACCAACTACGAGCAGTACTTC.

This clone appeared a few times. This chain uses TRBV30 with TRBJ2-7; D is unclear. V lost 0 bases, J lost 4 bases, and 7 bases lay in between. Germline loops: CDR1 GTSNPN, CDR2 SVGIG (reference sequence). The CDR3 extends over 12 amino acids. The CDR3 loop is CAWSVDTYEQYF. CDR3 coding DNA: TGTGCCTGGAGTGTAGACACGTACGAGCAGTACTTC.

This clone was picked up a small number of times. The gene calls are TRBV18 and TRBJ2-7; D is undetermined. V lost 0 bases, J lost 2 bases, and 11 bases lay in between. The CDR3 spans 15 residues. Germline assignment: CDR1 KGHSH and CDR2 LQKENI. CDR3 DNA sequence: TGTGCCAGCTCACCACCGGTCGGGTCCCCCTACGAGCAGTACTTC. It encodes CASSPPVGSPYEQYF.

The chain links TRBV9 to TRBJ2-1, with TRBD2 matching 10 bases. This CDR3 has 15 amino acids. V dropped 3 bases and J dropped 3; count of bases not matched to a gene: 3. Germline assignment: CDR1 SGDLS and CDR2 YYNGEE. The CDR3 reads CASSELAGFYNEQFF. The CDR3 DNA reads TGTGCCAGCAGCGAACTAGCGGGGTTCTACAATGAGCAGTTCTTC.

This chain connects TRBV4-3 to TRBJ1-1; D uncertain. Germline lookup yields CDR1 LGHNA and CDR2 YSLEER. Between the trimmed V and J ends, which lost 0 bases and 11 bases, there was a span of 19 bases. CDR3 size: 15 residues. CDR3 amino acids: CASSQDVEGMGWAFF. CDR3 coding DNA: TGCGCCAGCAGCCAAGATGTTGAGGGAATGGGGTGGGCTTTCTTT.

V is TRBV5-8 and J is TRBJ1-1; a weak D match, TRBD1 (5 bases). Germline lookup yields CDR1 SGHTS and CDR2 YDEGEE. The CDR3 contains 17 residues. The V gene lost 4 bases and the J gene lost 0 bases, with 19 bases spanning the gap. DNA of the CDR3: TGTGCCAGCAGCCTTAAGAGAGGACACCTCATGAACACTGAAGCTTTCTTT. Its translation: CASSLKRGHLMNTEAFF.

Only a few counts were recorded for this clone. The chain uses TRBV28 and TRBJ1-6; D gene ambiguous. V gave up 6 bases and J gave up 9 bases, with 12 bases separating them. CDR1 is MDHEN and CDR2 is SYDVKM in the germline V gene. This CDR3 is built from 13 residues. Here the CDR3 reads CASSNRDRSPLHF. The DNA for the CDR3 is TGTGCCAGCAGCAACCGGGATCGTTCACCCCTCCACTTT.

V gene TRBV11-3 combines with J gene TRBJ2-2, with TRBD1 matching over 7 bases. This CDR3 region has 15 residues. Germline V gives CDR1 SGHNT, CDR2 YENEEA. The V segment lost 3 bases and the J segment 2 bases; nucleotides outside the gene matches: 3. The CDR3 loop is CASSFRQGNTGELFF. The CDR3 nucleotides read TGTGCCAGCAGCTTCCGACAGGGAAACACCGGGGAGCTGTTTTTT. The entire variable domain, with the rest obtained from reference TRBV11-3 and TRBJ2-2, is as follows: EAGVVQSPRYKIIEKKQPVAFWCNPISGHNTLYWYLQNLGQGPELLIRYENEEAVDDSQLPKDRFSAERLKGVDSTLKIQPAELGDSAVYLCASSFRQGNTGELFFGEGSRLTVL.

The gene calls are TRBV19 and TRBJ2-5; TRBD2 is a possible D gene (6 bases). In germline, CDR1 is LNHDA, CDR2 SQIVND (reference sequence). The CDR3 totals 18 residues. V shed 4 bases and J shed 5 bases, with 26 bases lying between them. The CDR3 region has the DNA TGTGCCAGTAGTACCTCCTTACGGAATTGGGGAGGCGGGGAGACCCAGTACTTC. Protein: CASSTSLRNWGGGETQYF.

CDR3 coding DNA: TGTGCCAGCAGCCGAGAGGGTATGAACACTGAAGCTTTCTTT. This translates into CASSREGMNTEAFF. This chain links TRBV7-2 with TRBJ1-1; no definite D call. Germline-derived CDR1 and CDR2 are SGHTA and FQGNSA. The CDR3 is 14 residues long. Trimming pared 5 bases from V and 0 bases from J, leaving 10 bases between.

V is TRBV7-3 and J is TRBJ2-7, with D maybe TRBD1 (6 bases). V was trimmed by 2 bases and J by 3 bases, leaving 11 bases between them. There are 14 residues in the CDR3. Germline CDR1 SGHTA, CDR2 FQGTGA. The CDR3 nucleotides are TGTGCCAGCAGCTTACCCGGACAGATCTACGAGCAGTACTTC. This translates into CASSLPGQIYEQYF.

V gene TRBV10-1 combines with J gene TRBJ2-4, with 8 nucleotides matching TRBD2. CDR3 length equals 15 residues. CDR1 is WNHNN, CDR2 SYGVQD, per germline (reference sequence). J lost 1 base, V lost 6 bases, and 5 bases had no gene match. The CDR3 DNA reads TGCGCCAGCAGCACTAGCGGAGACGCCAAAAACATTCAGTACTTC. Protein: CASSTSGDAKNIQYF.

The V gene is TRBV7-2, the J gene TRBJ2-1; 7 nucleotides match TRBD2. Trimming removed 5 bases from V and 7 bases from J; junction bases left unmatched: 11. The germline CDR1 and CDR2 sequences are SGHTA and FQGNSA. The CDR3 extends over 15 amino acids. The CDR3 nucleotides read TGTGCCAGCAGCCTCACCGGGACTACGGGGAATGAGCAGTTCTTC. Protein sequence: CASSLTGTTGNEQFF.

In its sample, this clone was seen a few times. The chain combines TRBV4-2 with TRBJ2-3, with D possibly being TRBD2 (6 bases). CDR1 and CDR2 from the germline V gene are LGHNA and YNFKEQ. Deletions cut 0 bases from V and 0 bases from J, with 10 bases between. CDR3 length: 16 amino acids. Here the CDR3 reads CASSQEPSGSTDTQYF. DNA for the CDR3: TGTGCCAGCAGCCAAGAACCCAGCGGGAGCACAGATACGCAGTATTTT.

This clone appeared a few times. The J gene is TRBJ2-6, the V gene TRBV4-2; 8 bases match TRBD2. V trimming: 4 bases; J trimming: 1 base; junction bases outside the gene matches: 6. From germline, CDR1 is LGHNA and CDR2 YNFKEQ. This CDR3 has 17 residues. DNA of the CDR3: TGTGCCAGCAGCCGTGCCGGGGGGGTATCTGGGGCCAACGTCCTGACTTTC. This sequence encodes CASSRAGGVSGANVLTF.